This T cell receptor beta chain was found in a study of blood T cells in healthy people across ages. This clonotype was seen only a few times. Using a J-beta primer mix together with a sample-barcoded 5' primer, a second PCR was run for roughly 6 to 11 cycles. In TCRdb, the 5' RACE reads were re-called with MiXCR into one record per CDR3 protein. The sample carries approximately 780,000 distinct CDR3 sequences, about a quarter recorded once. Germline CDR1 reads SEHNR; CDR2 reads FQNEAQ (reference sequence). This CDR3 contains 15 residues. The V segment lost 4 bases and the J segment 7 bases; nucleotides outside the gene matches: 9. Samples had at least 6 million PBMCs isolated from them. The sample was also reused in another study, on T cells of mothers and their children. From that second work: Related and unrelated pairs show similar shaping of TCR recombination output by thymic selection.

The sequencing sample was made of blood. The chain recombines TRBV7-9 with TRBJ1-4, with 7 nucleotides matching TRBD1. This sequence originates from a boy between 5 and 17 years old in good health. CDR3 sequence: CASSSKGAPGEKLFF. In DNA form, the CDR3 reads TGTGCCAGCAGCTCGAAGGGGGCACCGGGTGAAAAACTGTTTTTT.